The present T cell receptor beta chain was sequenced within a study of T cells in Graves' hyperthyroidism and ophthalmopathy. Each diagnosis was grounded in clinical symptoms, serum thyroxine and TRAb, thyroid ultrasound, and orbital computed tomography. TCR beta CDR3 regions were amplified from RNA transcripts. An initial round of RT-PCR targeting the TCR CDR3 relied on the HTBI primer set. One entry per CDR3 protein, called by TCRdb with MiXCR from the multiplex PCR reads. The profile covers more than 450,000 distinct CDR3 sequences, with less than 20% appearing a single time and roughly 47% taken by the ten largest. Study findings and constraints: Separation of ophthalmopathy from stable hyperthyroidism was achieved by a 13 V-J model.

V lost 3 bases and J lost 4; bases outside the gene matches: 5. Germline V CDR1 and CDR2: LGHDT, YNNKEL (reference sequence). This CDR3 contains 16 residues. This clonotype was recorded at least ten times. Its antigen is unidentified. This chain links TRBV3-1 with TRBJ2-1, with 11 bases aligning to TRBD2. The sequencing sample was made of blood. The sequence was obtained from a man aged 35 to 55 with Graves' ophthalmopathy. CDR3 region: CASSHTGTSGYNEQFF. As DNA, the CDR3 is TGTGCCAGCAGCCATACCGGGACTAGCGGTTACAATGAGCAGTTCTTC.